This TCR beta chain came from a study of blood T cells in healthy people across ages. General observations from the study: The CMV status of each donor remained undetermined, and this could have confounded shifts in expanded clonotypes.

Concerning this clonotype itself: Its antigen remains unidentified.

A J-beta primer mix and a sample-barcoded 5' primer were used in a second PCR of roughly 7 to 12 cycles. No fewer than 2.5 million CDR3-containing paired-end reads came from each sample. TCRdb used MiXCR to reprocess the 5' RACE reads, holding one entry per CDR3 protein. Seen here are hundreds of thousands of distinct CDR3 sequences, 20% to 25% observed once, and the top ten hold approximately 3.6%. The V gene's germline CDR1 is SEHNR and CDR2 FQNEAQ (reference sequence). V shed 5 bases and J 0 bases; nucleotides not matched to a gene: 10. The CDR3 is 16 residues long. Sequenced material: blood. The clonotype was recovered from a man aged 65 to 79 in good health. This chain connects TRBV7-9 to TRBJ2-7; 7 bases align to TRBD1. The CDR3 region has the DNA TGTGCCAGCAGCCAAGCACCGGGACAGAGCTCCTACGAGCAGTACTTC. Translating it yields CASSQAPGQSSYEQYF.